These 8 T cell receptor beta chains share one sample of origin, sequenced in a study of T cell responses to AZD1222 COVID-19 vaccine. Repertoires were generated with immunoSEQ multiplex PCR, while TCRdb's copy carries only in-frame clones and drops some. The data show some 120,000 clones, with 85% to 90% seen just once and about 10% held by the top ten. Sequenced here: peripheral blood, sampled on day 0 of AZD1222 vaccination. The receptors were sampled from an adult in good health.

The V gene is TRBV6-5, the J gene TRBJ1-4, with D hard to call. The V end lost 6 bases, the J end lost 6 bases, and 17 bases lay between the germline ends. Germline-derived CDR1 and CDR2 are MNHEY and SVGAGI. The CDR3 sequence is 15 residues long. The CDR3 DNA reads TGTGCCAGCAGCGCTACTACAGCGGGCGATGAAAAACTGTTTTTT. Translation gives CASSATTAGDEKLFF.

This clone was observed a few times. The chain employs TRBV6-5 and TRBJ1-2, with 8 positions matching TRBD1. Germline trimming cut 5 bases from V and 1 base from J; bases unmatched to any gene: 6. The CDR3 extends over 15 amino acids. Germline values: CDR1 MNHEY, CDR2 SVGAGI. CDR3 bases: TGTGCCAGCAGTCCCGGACAGGGTGGTAACTATGGCTACACCTTC. It specifies CASSPGQGGNYGYTF.

The chain has TRBV14 and TRBJ1-3; unclear D gene. Germline assignment: CDR1 SGHDN and CDR2 FVKESK. The germline V and J ends were trimmed by 1 base and 0 bases, with 7 bases remaining between them. CDR3 length equals 15 residues. The DNA of the CDR3 is TGTGCCAGCAGCCAAGGGCCCTTCTCTGGAAACACCATATATTTT. Amino acid sequence: CASSQGPFSGNTIYF. The entire variable domain, with the rest obtained from reference TRBV14 and TRBJ1-3, is as follows: EAGVTQFPSHSVIEKGQTVTLRCDPISGHDNLYWYRRVMGKEIKFLLHFVKESKQDESGMPNNRFLAERTGGTYSTLKVQPAELEDSGVYFCASSQGPFSGNTIYFGEGSWLTVV.

The chain is built from TRBV6-5 and TRBJ2-7, with D unresolved. The CDR3 contains 13 residues. The germline V and J ends were trimmed by 5 bases and 1 base, with 9 bases remaining between them. Germline V lookup: CDR1 MNHEY, CDR2 SVGAGI. The CDR3 DNA sequence: TGTGCCAGCAGTACGACGAATTCCTACGAGCAGTACTTC. This sequence encodes CASSTTNSYEQYF.

The chain combines TRBV19 with TRBJ2-1; D call uncertain. The CDR3 spans 16 residues. Germline-derived CDR1 and CDR2 are LNHDA and SQIVND (reference sequence). The V and J ends lost 1 base and 3 bases respectively, with 13 bases between them. CDR3 coding DNA: TGTGCCAGTAGTATAGGAGCCACCCGAGACTACAATGAGCAGTTCTTC. It codes for CASSIGATRDYNEQFF. Using reference TRBV19 and TRBJ2-1 for the parts outside the CDR3, the full variable domain is DGGITQSPKYLFRKEGQNVTLSCEQNLNHDAMYWYRQDPGQGLRLIYYSQIVNDFQKGDIAEGYSVSREKKESFPLTVTSAQKNPTAFYLCASSIGATRDYNEQFFGPGTRLTVL.

This clone has only a few counts. The V gene is TRBV20-1, the J gene TRBJ1-5; no firm D call. The CDR3 runs to 11 residues. Trimming pared 3 bases from V and 5 bases from J, leaving 5 bases between. Germline V CDR1 and CDR2: DFQATT, SNEGSKA (reference sequence). The CDR3 here is CSASGDQPQHF. CDR3 coding DNA: TGCAGTGCTAGCGGGGATCAGCCCCAGCATTTT.

The chain combines TRBV18 with TRBJ2-7, with D uncertain. The CDR3 has 14 amino acids. V lost 0 bases and J lost 5, with 11 bases in between. Germline assignment: CDR1 KGHSH and CDR2 LQKENI. The CDR3 sequence: CASSPPVLVDEQYF. The CDR3 DNA sequence: TGTGCCAGCTCACCACCGGTTCTTGTTGACGAGCAGTACTTC.

V and J are TRBV12-5 and TRBJ1-5, with D uncertain. This CDR3 contains 17 residues. Germline CDR1 reads LGHNT; CDR2 reads FRNRAP. Trimming left V 2 bases short and J 4 bases short, with 18 bases between. This chain's CDR3 is CASGLPGRTTLNQPQHF. For the CDR3, the DNA is TGTGCTAGTGGTTTGCCAGGCCGAACTACCCTAAATCAGCCCCAGCATTTT.